This passage covers 12 T cell receptor beta chains from one sample sequenced in a study of CD8+ T cells in alopecia areata. The treatment here: oral pan-JAK inhibitor, 5-10 mg twice daily. As the sequencing template, cDNA was produced by extracting RNA and reverse transcribing it. TCRdb's copy holds only in-frame clones and misses some; the assay was immunoSEQ multiplex PCR. This sample has about 220,000 clones; about 57% occur once, and the top ten carry more than 1.5%. The specimen comprised CD4+ T cells sorted from blood, sampled at week 4, from a patient treated with tofacitinib. The receptors stem from a human donor with alopecia areata.

The chain has TRBV19 and TRBJ2-1; D is possibly TRBD1 or TRBD2 (6 bases each). The V and J ends lost 1 base and 6 bases respectively, with 10 bases between them. The CDR3 spans 14 residues. Germline CDR1 LNHDA, CDR2 SQIVND (reference sequence). The CDR3 is CASSIVGGLNEQFF. The CDR3 DNA sequence: TGTGCCAGTAGTATAGTTGGGGGGCTCAATGAGCAGTTCTTC.

This clone came up a few times. The chain couples TRBV10-3 to TRBJ2-7, with D perhaps TRBD1 (8 bases). This CDR3 spans 13 amino acids. Germline values: CDR1 ENHRY, CDR2 SYGVKD. Trimming shortened V by 9 bases and J by 6 bases, and 18 bases separated the two germline ends. Written as DNA, the CDR3 is TGTGCCATAAGCGGGACAGGTCTGTCCGAGCAGTACTTC. Protein sequence: CAISGTGLSEQYF.

V gene TRBV19 combines with J gene TRBJ1-5; 7 bases fit TRBD1. The germline gives CDR1 LNHDA, CDR2 SQIVND (reference sequence). The CDR3 extends over 14 amino acids. With V trimmed by 6 bases and J by 3 bases, 5 bases remained unmatched. The CDR3 here is CASSTGVANQPQHF. The CDR3 DNA is TGTGCCAGTAGCACAGGGGTTGCCAATCAGCCCCAGCATTTT.

The chain recombines TRBV7-2 with TRBJ2-3; D ambiguous. This CDR3 is 13 amino acids long. The germline gives CDR1 SGHTA, CDR2 FQGNSA. Trimming removed 2 bases from V and 5 bases from J, with 8 bases in between. The CDR3 loop is CASSLSWEDTQYF. DNA of the CDR3: TGTGCCAGCAGCTTAAGCTGGGAAGATACGCAGTATTTT.

In its sample, this clone was seen a few times. The chain couples TRBV14 to TRBJ2-2, with 10 bases matching TRBD2. V dropped 5 bases and J dropped 6; count of bases not matched to a gene: 6. CDR1 is SGHDN and CDR2 is FVKESK in the germline V gene. The CDR3 totals 15 residues. The CDR3 nucleotides are TGTGCCAGCAGCTATCAGGGGACTAGCGCCGGGGAGCTGTTTTTT. Encoded protein: CASSYQGTSAGELFF.

Written as DNA, the CDR3 is TGCAGCGTTCTCCTGGACAGGACTAATGAAAAACTGTTTTTT. Residues: CSVLLDRTNEKLFF. This chain connects TRBV29-1 to TRBJ1-4; 7 nucleotides line up with TRBD1. Unmatched junction bases numbered 5, after V lost 5 bases and J lost 2 bases. The germline CDR1 and CDR2 sequences are SQVTM and ANQGSEA. CDR3 length: 14 amino acids.

This clone was detected only a few times. V and J are TRBV28 and TRBJ2-7; a weak D match, TRBD1 (6 bases). CDR3 size: 18 residues. Germline CDR1 MDHEN, CDR2 SYDVKM. V lost 2 bases and J lost 0, with 20 bases in between. CDR3 nucleotides: TGTGCCAGCAGTTTAGGTGTCGTCAGGGGCCGATTCTCCTACGAGCAGTACTTC. Translation gives CASSLGVVRGRFSYEQYF.

V gene TRBV11-1 combines with J gene TRBJ2-5, with D hard to call. This CDR3 has 15 amino acids. Trimming left V 1 base short and J 2 bases short, with 11 bases between. Germline CDR1 reads SGHAT; CDR2 reads FQDESV (reference sequence). In DNA, the CDR3 is TGTGCCAGCAGCTTAGAACGGACGCTTCAAGAGACCCAGTACTTC. Translated: CASSLERTLQETQYF.

This clone was seen only a few times. CDR3 amino acids: CSVGLLRETQYF. CDR3 in DNA: TGCAGCGTTGGTTTGCTCAGAGAGACCCAGTACTTC. V usage is TRBV29-1 and J usage is TRBJ2-5; D ambiguous. The germline gives CDR1 SQVTM, CDR2 ANQGSEA. V was cut by 4 bases and J by 4 bases, with 10 bases left in between. This CDR3 comprises 12 residues.

The chain joins TRBV2 to TRBJ2-2; D is unresolved. V was clipped by 4 bases and J by 0 bases, with 9 bases between them. Germline V gene sequence: CDR1 SNHLY, CDR2 FYNNEI. The CDR3 is 15 residues long. CDR3 bases: TGTGCCAGCAGTGCGAGCTGGGCGAACACCGGGGAGCTGTTTTTT. This translates into CASSASWANTGELFF. The complete variable domain, with remaining parts taken from reference TRBV2 and TRBJ2-2, reads EPEVTQTPSHQVTQMGQEVILRCVPISNHLYFYWYRQILGQKVEFLVSFYNNEISEKSEIFDDQFSVERPDGSNFTLKIRSTKLEDSAMYFCASSASWANTGELFFGEGSRLTVL.

This clone was counted at least ten times. The rearrangement joins TRBV7-8 to TRBJ1-6; 7 bases are a match to TRBD1. Per the germline V gene, CDR1 is SGHVS and CDR2 is FQNEAQ. The trim removed 5 bases at V and 7 bases at J, leaving 14 bases unmatched. This CDR3 has 17 amino acids. In DNA, the CDR3 is TGTGCCAGCAGCGCCGACAGGGTAGGGCTTAAAAATTCACCCCTCCACTTT. Its translation is CASSADRVGLKNSPLHF. Full variable domain (rest looked up from reference TRBV7-8 and TRBJ1-6): GAGVSQSPRYKVAKRGQDVALRCDPISGHVSLFWYQQALGQGPEFLTYFQNEAQLDKSGLPSDRFFAERPEGSVSTLKIQRTQQEDSAVYLCASSADRVGLKNSPLHFGNGTRLTVT.

This clone was seen more than once but under ten times. The gene calls are TRBV20-1 and TRBJ2-7; D gene ambiguous. Germline CDR1 is DFQATT and CDR2 is SNEGSKA (reference sequence). The CDR3 spans 10 residues. Trimming removed 0 bases at V and 5 bases at J, with 2 bases between. The CDR3 DNA reads as TGCAGTGCTAGAGACGACGAGCAGTACTTC. Encoded protein: CSARDDEQYF.